This TCR beta chain was recovered during a study of prognosis after radiotherapy for stage I lung cancer. From genomic DNA, TCR beta CDR3 was amplified by two-round multiplex PCR. Amplification during the initial PCR round employed primers specific to each TRBV and TRBJ gene. TCRdb re-called the multiplex PCR reads with MiXCR, one entry per CDR3 protein. This repertoire shows fewer than 25,000 distinct CDR3 sequences, roughly 39% found once; its top ten account for just over 55%. The germline CDR1 and CDR2 sequences are LGHDT and YNNKEL (reference sequence). V lost 4 bases and J lost 10, with 11 bases in between. The CDR3 contains 12 residues. CT and PET/CT showed node-negative disease in all patients, none of whom had received prior chemotherapy or radiotherapy or had other malignancies.

This chain connects TRBV3-1 to TRBJ2-1; no definite D call. The sequences come from PBMCs, collected before or after stereotactic body radiation therapy (not recorded which). This TCR came from a donor over 45 with non-small cell lung cancer. The CDR3 loop is CASSLGSGEQFF. CDR3 nucleotides: TGTGCCAGCAGCCTCGGGTCCGGGGAGCAGTTCTTC.